This TCR beta chain was observed in a study of early T cells in non-severe SARS-CoV-2 infection. Overall study: Investigators sequenced bulk RNA drawn from unsorted whole blood, and chains remained unpaired.

TCRdb called the 5' RACE reads again in MiXCR, with one record for every CDR3 protein. The table lists some 96,000 distinct CDR3 sequences, more than 9.5% of them singletons. Looked up from germline, CDR1 is SGHNT and CDR2 is YENEEA. This CDR3 contains 17 residues. With 3 bases removed from V and 6 bases from J, the gap between germline ends came to 20 bases. The genes are TRBV11-3 and TRBJ2-2, with D perhaps matching TRBD1 (6 bases). The receptor's source is an adult who was a healthcare worker with PCR-confirmed SARS-CoV-2 infection or an uninfected control (not recorded which). The source was whole blood, collected at baseline. The CDR3 is CASSLRGTGTDPGELFF. In nucleotides, the CDR3 is TGTGCCAGCAGCTTGAGGGGGACCGGAACAGATCCCGGGGAGCTGTTTTTT.